The rows below give T cell receptor beta chains drawn from one sample of a study of response to subunit inactivated influenza vaccine. TCRdb reprocessed the RT-PCR reads with MiXCR, giving one entry per CDR3 protein. The data hold fewer than 650,000 distinct CDR3 sequences, with about an eighth observed a single time. The material was PBMCs from blood, obtained about 6 weeks after vaccination. These receptors were obtained from a man aged 45-60 years who received an inactivated influenza vaccine. Both conserved end residues are part of each CDR3. A D gene is named only where the DNA matches it firmly. For some rows the clone size is stated as once, few or many, or as a class when expanded; others skip it.

v_gene	abundance	j_gene	len	d_gene	CDR3aa	CDR3nt
TRBV6-5	NA	TRBJ2-7	15	NA	CASSYGGGVPYEQYF	TGTGCCAGCAGTTACGGAGGGGGGGTTCCCTACGAGCAGTACTTC
TRBV11-2	NA	TRBJ2-1	18	NA	CASSLDQVGDGYYNEQFF	TGTGCCAGCAGCTTAGATCAAGTAGGAGACGGCTACTACAATGAGCAGTTCTTC
TRBV6-1	NA	TRBJ2-1	13	NA	CASINGGDNEQFF	TGTGCCAGCATCAACGGGGGAGACAATGAGCAGTTCTTC
TRBV5-1	NA	TRBJ2-7	14	TRBD1	CASSSGQGIDEQYF	TGCGCCAGCAGCTCGGGACAGGGCATCGACGAGCAGTACTTC
TRBV20-1	NA	TRBJ2-6	12	NA	CSARVLGNVLTF	TGCAGTGCTAGAGTGTTAGGGAACGTCCTGACTTTC
TRBV20-1	NA	TRBJ2-5	14	TRBD2	CSAASGRYQETQYF	TGCAGTGCTGCTAGCGGGAGATACCAAGAGACCCAGTACTTC
TRBV7-2	few	TRBJ1-5	15	NA	CASSSNGPSNQPQHF	TGTGCCAGCAGCTCCAATGGGCCGAGCAATCAGCCCCAGCATTTT
TRBV5-6	NA	TRBJ2-5	14	TRBD1	CASSLGQVGMTQYF	TGTGCCAGCAGCCTCGGACAGGTGGGCATGACCCAGTACTTC
TRBV4-3	few	TRBJ2-5	16	TRBD2	CASSQGNSGGGETQYF	TGCGCCAGCAGCCAAGGGAATAGCGGGGGAGGTGAGACCCAGTACTTC
TRBV27	NA	TRBJ1-6	15	TRBD1	CASSLGQVINSPLHF	TGTGCCAGCAGTCTCGGACAGGTGATTAATTCACCCCTCCACTTT
TRBV7-9	few	TRBJ2-5	14	TRBD1	CASSYDRVQETQYF	TGTGCCAGCAGCTACGACAGGGTCCAAGAGACCCAGTACTTC
TRBV20-1	many	TRBJ2-3	13	NA	CSAWAYTTDTQYF	TGCAGTGCTTGGGCCTATACCACAGATACGCAGTATTTT
TRBV24-1	many	TRBJ2-1	14	TRBD1	CATSDWDRVNEQFF	TGTGCCACCAGTGATTGGGACAGGGTCAATGAGCAGTTCTTC
TRBV20-1	few	TRBJ2-7	13	NA	CSATGPRSYEQYF	TGCAGTGCTACGGGCCCCCGATCCTACGAGCAGTACTTC
TRBV15	NA	TRBJ2-6	15	NA	CATSRVGEGANVLTF	TGTGCCACCAGCAGAGTTGGGGAAGGGGCCAACGTCCTGACTTTC
TRBV11-2	few	TRBJ2-7	15	NA	CASSLGPGMSGEQYF	TGTGCCAGCAGCTTAGGTCCAGGGATGAGCGGCGAGCAGTACTTC
TRBV4-2	NA	TRBJ2-3	17	TRBD2	CASSQDGTSGLSDTQYF	TGTGCCAGCAGCCAAGATGGGACTAGCGGGCTCTCAGATACGCAGTATTTT
TRBV6-2/TRBV6-3	NA	TRBJ2-7	15	TRBD1	CASSRGQASSYEQYF	TGTGCCAGCAGTCGAGGACAGGCGAGCTCCTACGAGCAGTACTTC
TRBV12-3/TRBV12-4	few	TRBJ2-7	14	TRBD2	CASSSAGEFYEQYF	TGTGCCAGCAGCTCAGCGGGGGAGTTCTACGAGCAGTACTTC
TRBV7-2	NA	TRBJ2-3	16	TRBD2	CASSHRLAGAADTQYF	TGTGCCAGCAGCCACCGACTAGCGGGAGCGGCAGATACGCAGTATTTT
TRBV7-8	few	TRBJ2-3	15	NA	CASSLGQGLADTQYF	TGTGCCAGCAGCTTGGGGCAGGGTCTCGCAGATACGCAGTATTTT
TRBV4-3	many	TRBJ1-6	18	TRBD1	CASSQEGQGFSYNSPLHF	TGCGCCAGCAGCCAAGAAGGACAGGGGTTCTCCTATAATTCACCCCTCCACTTT
TRBV12-3/TRBV12-4	few	TRBJ2-5	11	NA	CASRDKETQYF	TGTGCCAGCAGAGATAAGGAGACCCAGTACTTC
TRBV5-6	NA	TRBJ2-2	16	TRBD2	CASSRPGLGFTGELFF	TGTGCCAGCAGCCGACCGGGACTAGGCTTCACCGGGGAGCTGTTTTTT
TRBV12-3/TRBV12-4	NA	TRBJ1-4	13	NA	CASSLSFNEKLFF	TGTGCCAGCAGTTTAAGTTTTAATGAAAAACTGTTTTTT
TRBV5-1	few	TRBJ2-3	15	NA	CASSLDWTGTDTQYF	TGCGCCAGCAGCTTGGATTGGACAGGCACAGATACGCAGTATTTT
TRBV5-1	many	TRBJ2-1	14	TRBD1	CASSMGQSYNEQFF	TGCGCCAGCAGCATGGGACAGAGTTACAATGAGCAGTTCTTC
TRBV6-1	few	TRBJ2-2	13	NA	CASSDRSGWELFF	TGTGCCAGCAGTGACAGGTCGGGCTGGGAGCTGTTTTTT